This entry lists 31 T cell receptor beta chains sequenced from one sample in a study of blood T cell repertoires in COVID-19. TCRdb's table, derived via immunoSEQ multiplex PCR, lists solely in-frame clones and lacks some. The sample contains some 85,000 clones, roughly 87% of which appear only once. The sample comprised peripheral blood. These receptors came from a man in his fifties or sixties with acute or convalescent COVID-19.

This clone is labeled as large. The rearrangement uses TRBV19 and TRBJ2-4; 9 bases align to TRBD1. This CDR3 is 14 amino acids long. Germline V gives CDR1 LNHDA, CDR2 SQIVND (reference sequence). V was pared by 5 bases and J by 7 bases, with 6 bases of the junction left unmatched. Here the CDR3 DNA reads TGTGCCAGTAGTTTCCACAGGGGGCTCAACATTCAGTACTTC. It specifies CASSFHRGLNIQYF. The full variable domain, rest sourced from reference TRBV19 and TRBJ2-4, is DGGITQSPKYLFRKEGQNVTLSCEQNLNHDAMYWYRQDPGQGLRLIYYSQIVNDFQKGDIAEGYSVSREKKESFPLTVTSAQKNPTAFYLCASSFHRGLNIQYFGAGTRLSVL.

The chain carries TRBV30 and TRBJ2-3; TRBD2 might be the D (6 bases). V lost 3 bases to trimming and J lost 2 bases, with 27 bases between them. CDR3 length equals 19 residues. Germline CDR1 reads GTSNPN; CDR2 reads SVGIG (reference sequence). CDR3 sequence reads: CAWRKGPSTSHLPTDTQYF. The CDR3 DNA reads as TGTGCCTGGAGGAAAGGGCCCTCTACTAGCCATCTTCCCACAGATACGCAGTATTTT.

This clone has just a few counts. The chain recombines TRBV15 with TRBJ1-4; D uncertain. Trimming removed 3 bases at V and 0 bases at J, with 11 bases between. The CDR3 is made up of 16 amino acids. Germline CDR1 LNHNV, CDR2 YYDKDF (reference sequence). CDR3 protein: CATSRFLAATNEKLFF. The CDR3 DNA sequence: TGTGCCACCAGCAGGTTCTTGGCGGCAACTAATGAAAAACTGTTTTTT. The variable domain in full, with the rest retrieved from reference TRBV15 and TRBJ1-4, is DAMVIQNPRYQVTQFGKPVTLSCSQTLNHNVMYWYQQKSSQAPKLLFHYYDKDFNNEADTPDNFQSRRPNTSFCFLDIRSPGLGDTAMYLCATSRFLAATNEKLFFGSGTQLSVL.

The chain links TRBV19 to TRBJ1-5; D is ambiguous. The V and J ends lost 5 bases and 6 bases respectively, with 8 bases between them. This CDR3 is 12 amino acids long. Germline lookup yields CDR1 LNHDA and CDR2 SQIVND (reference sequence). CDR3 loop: CASSVGGQPQHF. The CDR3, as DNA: TGTGCCAGTAGTGTGGGAGGTCAGCCCCAGCATTTT.

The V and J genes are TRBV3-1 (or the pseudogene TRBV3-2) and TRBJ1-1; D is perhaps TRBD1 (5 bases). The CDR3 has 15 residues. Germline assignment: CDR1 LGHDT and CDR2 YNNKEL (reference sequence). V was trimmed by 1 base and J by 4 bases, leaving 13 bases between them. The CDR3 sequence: CASSQAPGAPTEAFF. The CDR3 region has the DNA TGTGCCAGCAGCCAAGCCCCTGGGGCGCCCACTGAAGCTTTCTTT.

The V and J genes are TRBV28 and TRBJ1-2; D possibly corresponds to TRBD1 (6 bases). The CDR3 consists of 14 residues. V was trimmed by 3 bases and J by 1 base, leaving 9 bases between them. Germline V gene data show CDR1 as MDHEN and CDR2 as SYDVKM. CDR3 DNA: TGTGCCAGCAGTTTGGAAGGGGGTAACTATGGCTACACCTTC. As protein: CASSLEGGNYGYTF.

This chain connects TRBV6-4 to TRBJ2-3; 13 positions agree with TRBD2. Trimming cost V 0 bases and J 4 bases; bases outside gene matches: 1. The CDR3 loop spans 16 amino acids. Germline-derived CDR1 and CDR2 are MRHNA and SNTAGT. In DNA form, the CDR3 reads TGTGCCAGCAGTGACTCAACTAGCGGGGGGGCAGATACGCAGTATTTT. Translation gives CASSDSTSGGADTQYF.

CDR3 loop: CASRDRGITEAFF. As DNA, the CDR3 is TGTGCCAGCAGGGACAGAGGTATCACTGAAGCTTTCTTT. This chain links TRBV2 with TRBJ1-1; weak D call: TRBD1 (6 bases). Germline assignment: CDR1 SNHLY and CDR2 FYNNEI. V was shortened by 6 bases and J by 4 bases, with 12 bases between the two germline ends. The CDR3 runs to 13 residues.

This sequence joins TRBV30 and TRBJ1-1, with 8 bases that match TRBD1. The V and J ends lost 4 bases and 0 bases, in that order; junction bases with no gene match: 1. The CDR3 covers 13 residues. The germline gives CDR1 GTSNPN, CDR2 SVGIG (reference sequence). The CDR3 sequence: CAWNRGLNTEAFF. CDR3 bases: TGTGCCTGGAACAGGGGGTTGAACACTGAAGCTTTCTTT.

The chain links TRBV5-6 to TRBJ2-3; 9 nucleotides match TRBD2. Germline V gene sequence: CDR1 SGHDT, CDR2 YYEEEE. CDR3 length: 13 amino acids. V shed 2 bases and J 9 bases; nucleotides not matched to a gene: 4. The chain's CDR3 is CASSLGGGATQYF. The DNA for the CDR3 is TGTGCCAGCAGCTTAGGCGGGGGGGCCACGCAGTATTTT.

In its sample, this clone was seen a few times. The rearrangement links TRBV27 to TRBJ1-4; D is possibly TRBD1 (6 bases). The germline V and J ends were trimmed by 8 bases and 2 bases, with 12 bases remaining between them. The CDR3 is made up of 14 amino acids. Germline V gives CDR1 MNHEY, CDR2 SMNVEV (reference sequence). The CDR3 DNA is TGTGCCAGCTCCAACAGGGCGACTAATGAAAAACTGTTTTTT. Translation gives CASSNRATNEKLFF.

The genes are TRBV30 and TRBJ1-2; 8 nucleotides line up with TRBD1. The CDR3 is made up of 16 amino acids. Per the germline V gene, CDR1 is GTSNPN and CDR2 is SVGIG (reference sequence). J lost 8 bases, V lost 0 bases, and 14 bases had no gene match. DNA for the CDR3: TGTGCCTGGAGTGTACTGGCGGGGCAGGGGGCGAGGGGCTACACCTTC. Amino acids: CAWSVLAGQGARGYTF.

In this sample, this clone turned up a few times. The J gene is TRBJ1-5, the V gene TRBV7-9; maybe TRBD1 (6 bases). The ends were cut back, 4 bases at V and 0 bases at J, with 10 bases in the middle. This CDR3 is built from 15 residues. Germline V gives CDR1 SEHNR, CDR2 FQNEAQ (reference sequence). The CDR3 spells CASSSQGNSNQPQHF. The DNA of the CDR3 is TGTGCCAGCAGCTCACAGGGTAATAGCAATCAGCCCCAGCATTTT.

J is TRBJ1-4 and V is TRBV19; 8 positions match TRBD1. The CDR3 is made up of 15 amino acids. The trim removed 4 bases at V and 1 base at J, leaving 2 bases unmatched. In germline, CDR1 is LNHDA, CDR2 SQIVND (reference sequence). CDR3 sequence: CASSTGGLTNEKLFF. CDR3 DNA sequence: TGTGCCAGTAGTACAGGGGGCTTAACTAATGAAAAACTGTTTTTT. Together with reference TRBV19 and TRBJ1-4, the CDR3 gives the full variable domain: DGGITQSPKYLFRKEGQNVTLSCEQNLNHDAMYWYRQDPGQGLRLIYYSQIVNDFQKGDIAEGYSVSREKKESFPLTVTSAQKNPTAFYLCASSTGGLTNEKLFFGSGTQLSVL.

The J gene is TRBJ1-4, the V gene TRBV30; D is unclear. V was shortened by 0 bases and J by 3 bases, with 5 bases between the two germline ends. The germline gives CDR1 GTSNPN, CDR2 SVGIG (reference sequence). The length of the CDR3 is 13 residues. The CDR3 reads CAWSVQSNEKLFF. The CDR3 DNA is TGTGCCTGGAGTGTACAGTCTAATGAAAAACTGTTTTTT.

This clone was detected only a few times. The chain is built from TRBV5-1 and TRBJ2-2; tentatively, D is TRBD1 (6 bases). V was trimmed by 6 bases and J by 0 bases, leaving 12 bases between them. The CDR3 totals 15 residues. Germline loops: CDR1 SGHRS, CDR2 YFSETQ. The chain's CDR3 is CASTSDSPNTGELFF. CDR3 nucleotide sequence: TGCGCCAGCACCTCGGACAGCCCGAACACCGGGGAGCTGTTTTTT. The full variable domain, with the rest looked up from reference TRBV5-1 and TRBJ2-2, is KAGVTQTPRYLIKTRGQQVTLSCSPISGHRSVSWYQQTPGQGLQFLFEYFSETQRNKGNFPGRFSGRQFSNSRSEMNVSTLELGDSALYLCASTSDSPNTGELFFGEGSRLTVL.

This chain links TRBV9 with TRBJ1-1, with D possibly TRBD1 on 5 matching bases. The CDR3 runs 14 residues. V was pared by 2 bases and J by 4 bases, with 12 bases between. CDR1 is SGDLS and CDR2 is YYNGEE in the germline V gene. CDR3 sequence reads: CASSVTGRSTEAFF. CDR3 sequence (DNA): TGTGCCAGCAGCGTTACAGGAAGGAGCACTGAAGCTTTCTTT.

The CDR3 spells CASSPLGRGGPNTGELFF. The CDR3 bases are TGTGCCAGCAGCCCTCTAGGGCGGGGGGGCCCGAACACCGGGGAGCTGTTTTTT. This chain connects TRBV5-6 to TRBJ2-2; 9 bases agree with TRBD2. Trimming removed 4 bases from V and 0 bases from J; junction bases left unmatched: 10. Germline lookup yields CDR1 SGHDT and CDR2 YYEEEE. This CDR3 is 18 amino acids long.

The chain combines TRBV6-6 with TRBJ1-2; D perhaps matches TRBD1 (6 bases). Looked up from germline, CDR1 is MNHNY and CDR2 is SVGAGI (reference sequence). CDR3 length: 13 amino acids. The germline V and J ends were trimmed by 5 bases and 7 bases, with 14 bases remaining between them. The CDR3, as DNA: TGTGCCAGCAGTCCCAGGGGTCTGGGTGGCTACACCTTC. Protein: CASSPRGLGGYTF.

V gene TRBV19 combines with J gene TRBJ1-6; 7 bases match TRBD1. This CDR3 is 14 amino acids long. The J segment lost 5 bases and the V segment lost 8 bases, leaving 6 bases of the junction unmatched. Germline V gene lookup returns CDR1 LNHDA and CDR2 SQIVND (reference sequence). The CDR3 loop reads CASAGTANNSPLHF. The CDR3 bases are TGTGCCAGTGCCGGGACAGCGAATAATTCACCCCTCCACTTT.

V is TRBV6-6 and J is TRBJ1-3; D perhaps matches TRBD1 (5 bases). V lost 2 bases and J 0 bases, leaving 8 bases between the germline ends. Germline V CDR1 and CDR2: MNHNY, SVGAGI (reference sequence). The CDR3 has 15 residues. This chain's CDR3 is CASSYQGASGNTIYF. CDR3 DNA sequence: TGTGCCAGCAGTTACCAAGGGGCCTCTGGAAACACCATATATTTT.

The CDR3 nucleotides are TGTGCCATCAGTGAGCAACCACAGGGTGGAACAGCGGGGGACAATGTTCAAGAGACCCAGTACTTC. Translation: CAISEQPQGGTAGDNVQETQYF. The chain uses TRBV10-3 and TRBJ2-5; 8 bases are shared with TRBD2. The germline CDR1 and CDR2 sequences are ENHRY and SYGVKD. This CDR3 has 22 amino acids. Trimming removed 2 bases from V and 2 bases from J; junction bases left unmatched: 25.

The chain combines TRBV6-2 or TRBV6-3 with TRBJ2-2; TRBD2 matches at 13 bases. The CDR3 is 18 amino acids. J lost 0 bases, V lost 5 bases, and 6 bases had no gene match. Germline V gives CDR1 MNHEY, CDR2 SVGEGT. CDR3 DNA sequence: TGTGCCAGCAGTCTAACCGGGACTAGCGGGGCGAACACCGGGGAGCTGTTTTTT. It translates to CASSLTGTSGANTGELFF.

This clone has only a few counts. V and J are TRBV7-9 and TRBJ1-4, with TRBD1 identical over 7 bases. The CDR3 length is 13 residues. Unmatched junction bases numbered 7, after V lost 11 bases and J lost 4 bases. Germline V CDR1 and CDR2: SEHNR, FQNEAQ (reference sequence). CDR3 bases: TGTGCCTTAGAACAGGGGAATAATGAAAAACTGTTTTTT. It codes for CALEQGNNEKLFF.

CDR3 amino acids: CASSSGTGSGNTIYF. For the CDR3, the DNA is TGTGCCAGCAGCTCGGGGACAGGATCTGGAAACACCATATATTTT. The chain is built from TRBV7-3 and TRBJ1-3, with 8 nucleotides matching TRBD1. J lost 1 base, V lost 4 bases, and 3 bases had no gene match. The length of the CDR3 is 15 residues. Germline CDR1 SGHTA, CDR2 FQGTGA.

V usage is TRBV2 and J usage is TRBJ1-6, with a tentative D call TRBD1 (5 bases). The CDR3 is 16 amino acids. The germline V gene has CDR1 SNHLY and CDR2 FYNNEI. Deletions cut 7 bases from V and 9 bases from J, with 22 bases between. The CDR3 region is CASKFIVGLLGSPLHF. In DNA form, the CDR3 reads TGTGCCAGCAAATTTATAGTGGGACTGTTAGGTTCACCCCTCCACTTT.

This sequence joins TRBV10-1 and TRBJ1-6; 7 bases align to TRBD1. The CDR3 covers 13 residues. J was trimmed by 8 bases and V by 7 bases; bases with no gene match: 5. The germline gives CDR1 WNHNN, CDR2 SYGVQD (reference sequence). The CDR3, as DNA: TGCGCCAGCATCAGGGACAGCTATTCACCCCTCCACTTT. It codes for CASIRDSYSPLHF.

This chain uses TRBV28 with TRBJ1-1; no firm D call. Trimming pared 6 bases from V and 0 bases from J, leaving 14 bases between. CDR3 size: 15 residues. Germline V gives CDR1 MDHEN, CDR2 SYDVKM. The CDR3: CASSRGLFMNTEAFF. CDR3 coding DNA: TGTGCCAGCAGCCGCGGGCTATTCATGAACACTGAAGCTTTCTTT.

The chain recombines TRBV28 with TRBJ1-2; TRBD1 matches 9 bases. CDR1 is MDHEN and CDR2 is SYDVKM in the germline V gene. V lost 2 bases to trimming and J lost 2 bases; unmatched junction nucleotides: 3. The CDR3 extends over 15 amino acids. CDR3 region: CASSLMGQGNYGYTF. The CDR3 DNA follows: TGTGCCAGCAGTTTAATGGGACAGGGCAACTATGGCTACACCTTC.

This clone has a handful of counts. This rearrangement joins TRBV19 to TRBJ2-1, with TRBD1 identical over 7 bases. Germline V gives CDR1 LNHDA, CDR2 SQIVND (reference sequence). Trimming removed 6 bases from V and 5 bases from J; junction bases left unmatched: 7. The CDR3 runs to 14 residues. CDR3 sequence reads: CASRRQGGNNEQFF. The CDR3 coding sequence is TGTGCCAGTAGAAGACAGGGTGGTAACAATGAGCAGTTCTTC.

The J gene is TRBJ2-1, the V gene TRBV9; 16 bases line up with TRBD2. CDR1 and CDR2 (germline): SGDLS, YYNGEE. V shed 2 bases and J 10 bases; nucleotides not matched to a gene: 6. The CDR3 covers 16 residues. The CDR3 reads CASSVGTSGGAGEQFF. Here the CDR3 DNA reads TGTGCCAGCAGCGTCGGGACTAGCGGGGGGGCCGGAGAGCAGTTCTTC.